The next 22 T cell receptor beta chains were all read from a single sample in a study of low-dose radiotherapy and immunotherapy resistance in tumors. Time point specified: before trial treatment. First-strand cDNA used TRAV- and TRBV-specific primers, covering alpha and beta chains. TCRs underwent around 18 PCR cycles of amplification with a constant-region primer and V-primer adapter. From the reads, TCRdb called clonotypes with MiXCR, one entry per CDR3 protein. The sample holds tens of thousands of distinct CDR3 sequences, around a third seen once. The sample consisted of PBMCs, taken before treatment. Source of these receptors: a female donor with ovarian cancer.

This clonotype was detected many times. An end of the junction differs from the germline gene, which may be a read error. This chain uses TRBV5-1 with TRBJ2-3; TRBD1 aligns across 9 bases. The length of the CDR3 is 16 residues. Germline V gene data show CDR1 as SGHRS and CDR2 as YFSETQ. The CDR3 sequence: CASSLRQGGGTDTQYF. Written as DNA, the CDR3 is TGTGCCAGCAGCCTGCGACAGGGGGGCGGCACAGATACGCAGTATTTT.

This clonotype was seen ten or more times. The V call is TRBV28, the J call TRBJ2-3; D remains ambiguous. Germline values: CDR1 MDHEN, CDR2 SYDVKM. Trimming cost V 6 bases and J 6 bases, with 22 bases left between them. The CDR3 contains 16 residues. CDR3 in amino acids: CASRVLGPSGPDTQYF. CDR3 sequence (DNA): TGTGCCAGCAGGGTACTCGGGCCCTCAGGTCCGGATACGCAGTATTTT.

There are many counts of this clonotype. This rearrangement joins TRBV2 to TRBJ2-2, with TRBD1 matching over 9 bases. V was pared by 10 bases and J by 3 bases, with 6 bases of the junction left unmatched. The germline V gene has CDR1 SNHLY and CDR2 FYNNEI. CDR3 length: 14 amino acids. CDR3 sequence: CATQQGADTGELFF. CDR3 sequence (DNA): TGTGCCACCCAACAGGGGGCGGACACCGGGGAGCTGTTTTTT.

The chain has TRBV7-2 and TRBJ2-1; possibly TRBD2 for D (7 bases). This CDR3 spans 15 amino acids. Trimming stripped 2 bases from V and 7 bases from J, with 15 bases between. In germline, CDR1 is SGHTA, CDR2 FQGNSA. In DNA, the CDR3 is TGTGCCAGCAGCTTAAATGCGGGGGCGCAAAATGAGCAGTTCTTC. Translated: CASSLNAGAQNEQFF.

In this sample, this clonotype turned up once. The rearrangement joins TRBV5-1 to TRBJ2-3, with TRBD1 as a possible D gene (8 bases). Germline CDR1 reads SGHRS; CDR2 reads YFSETQ. This CDR3 spans 22 amino acids. Trimming removed 4 bases from V and 2 bases from J, with 35 bases in between. Written as DNA, the CDR3 is TGCGCCAGCAGCCACACAGGGGGACGAGAACTAGCGAGACAGAGCTACACAGATACGCAGTATTTT. Protein sequence: CASSHTGGRELARQSYTDTQYF.

As concerns this clonotype: A far larger clone differs by one base, so this is likely a read error. The chain uses TRBV6-1 and TRBJ2-3; tentative D call: TRBD2 (5 bases). V was trimmed by 6 bases and J by 13 bases, leaving 17 bases between them. The CDR3 length is 12 residues. Germline V gene sequence: CDR1 MNHNS, CDR2 SASEGT. CDR3 DNA sequence: TGTGCCAGCAGCTCCGGATCAGCGAGGGAGTATTTT. As protein: CASSSGSAREYF.

Ten or more counts support this clonotype. The chain uses TRBV19 and TRBJ2-3; 10 nucleotides align to TRBD1. Germline V gene lookup returns CDR1 LNHDA and CDR2 SQIVND (reference sequence). Losses at the gene ends were 5 bases for V and 4 bases for J; bases not matched to a gene: 6. This CDR3 is 15 amino acids long. The CDR3 DNA reads TGTGCCAGTAGTGACAGGGGGCGCTGGCCAGATACGCAGTATTTT. Translated, it gives CASSDRGRWPDTQYF.

This clonotype has only a few counts. A far more abundant clone sits one base away, making this likely a read error. The V gene is TRBV28, the J gene TRBJ2-1; D ambiguous. V shed 8 bases and J shed 10 bases, with 21 bases lying between them. The CDR3 extends over 14 amino acids. CDR1 MDHEN and CDR2 SYDVKM come from the germline V gene. As DNA, the CDR3 is TGTGCCAGCCCGCCCCCACAGACCTCCTACGAGCAGTTCTTC. It codes for CASPPPQTSYEQFF.

There are many counts of this clonotype. The gene calls are TRBV23-1 and TRBJ1-1; no reliable D call. TRBV23-1 is annotated as an ORF whose role is uncertain. This CDR3 is 15 amino acids long. V was trimmed by 0 bases and J by 1 base, leaving 9 bases between them. The CDR3 region is CASSQSDFSNTEAFF. The CDR3 coding sequence is TGCGCCAGCAGTCAATCGGATTTTTCGAACACTGAAGCTTTCTTT.

Comments on this clonotype: A far larger clone differs by one base, so this is likely a read error. The chain is built from TRBV5-3 and TRBJ2-2; D assignment may be TRBD1 or TRBD2 (6 bases each). TRBV5-3 is known as an ORF, though its function is uncertain. There are 14 residues in the CDR3. The CDR3 region is CASSLQGNTGGLFF. The CDR3 nucleotides read TGTGCCAGCAGCTTGCAGGGGAACACCGGGGGGCTGTTTTTT.

As for this clonotype: A far larger clone lies a single base away; this is likely a read error. V usage is TRBV27 and J usage is TRBJ1-5, with no clear D. The CDR3 has 12 residues. Germline CDR1 and CDR2: MNHEY and SMNVEV (reference sequence). CDR3 DNA: TGTACCAGCCGTGGGAGTTATCAGCCCCAGCATTTT. Its protein is CTSRGSYQPQHF.

This chain links TRBV6-2 or TRBV6-3 with TRBJ2-1, with D hard to call. V lost 5 bases to trimming and J lost 3 bases, with 14 bases between them. The CDR3 is 15 amino acids. Germline V gene sequence: CDR1 MNHEY, CDR2 SVGEGT. CDR3 residues: CASSSDLRIYNEQFF. CDR3 bases: TGTGCCAGCAGTAGCGACTTACGGATCTACAATGAGCAGTTCTTC.

The table lists this clonotype with many counts. V is TRBV18 and J is TRBJ2-6; 9 positions match TRBD1. Per the germline V gene, CDR1 is KGHSH and CDR2 is LQKENI. This CDR3 has 19 residues. J was trimmed by 0 bases and V by 3 bases; bases with no gene match: 9. The CDR3 reads CASSPLRTGEYSGANVLTF. DNA for the CDR3: TGTGCCAGCTCACCCCTACGGACAGGGGAATACTCTGGGGCCAACGTCCTGACTTTC.

The chain is built from TRBV10-3 and TRBJ2-3; TRBD1 matches 10 bases. Germline V lookup: CDR1 ENHRY, CDR2 SYGVKD. This CDR3 is built from 17 residues. The V and J ends lost 3 bases and 2 bases, in that order; junction bases with no gene match: 8. Written as DNA, the CDR3 is TGTGCCATCAGTGACTACCCCGGGACAGGGGCCACAGATACGCAGTATTTT. Protein sequence: CAISDYPGTGATDTQYF.

This clonotype has ten or more counts. This CDR3 is CASSYTLSYEQYF. CDR3 bases: TGTGCCAGCAGCTATACCCTCTCCTACGAGCAGTACTTC. The V call is TRBV7-8, the J call TRBJ2-7; D gene ambiguous. This CDR3 contains 13 residues. The V and J ends lost 4 bases and 0 bases respectively, with 7 bases between them. CDR1 is SGHVS, CDR2 FQNEAQ, per germline.

In the case of this clonotype: With a far larger clone one base away, a read error is the likely cause. The chain combines TRBV6-5 with TRBJ2-1; a weak D match, TRBD2 (5 bases). V was clipped by 5 bases and J by 4 bases, with 12 bases between them. The CDR3 consists of 14 residues. CDR1 and CDR2 from the germline V gene are MNHEY and SVGAGI. The CDR3 bases are TGTGCCAGCAGTGAACACCGGGATTACAATGAGCAGTTCTTC. Translating it yields CASSEHRDYNEQFF.

This clonotype was recorded at least ten times. The chain uses TRBV12-3 or TRBV12-4 and TRBJ1-6; a possible D gene is TRBD1 (5 bases). Between the trimmed V and J ends, which lost 5 bases and 7 bases, there was a span of 15 bases. The CDR3 is made up of 15 amino acids. The CDR3 DNA follows: TGTGCCAGCAGTCTCACCGGGACGAGGAATTCACCCCTCCACTTT. It encodes CASSLTGTRNSPLHF.

This clonotype was seen at least ten times. The chain couples TRBV7-2 to TRBJ2-7; TRBD2 agrees at 14 bases. The trim removed 5 bases at V and 4 bases at J, leaving 1 base unmatched. The germline V gene encodes CDR1 SGHTA and CDR2 FQGNSA. The CDR3 spans 14 residues. DNA of the CDR3: TGTGCCAGCAGCAGGACTAGCGGGGGGTACGAGCAGTACTTC. Its translation is CASSRTSGGYEQYF. Combining the CDR3 with reference TRBV7-2 and TRBJ2-7 gives the whole variable domain GAGVSQSPSNKVTEKGKDVELRCDPISGHTALYWYRQSLGQGLEFLIYFQGNSAPDKSGLPSDRFSAERTGGSVSTLTIQRTQQEDSAVYLCASSRTSGGYEQYFGPGTRLTVT.

In this sample, this clonotype turned up many times. This sequence joins TRBV12-3 or TRBV12-4 and TRBJ2-7; TRBD1 is a possible D gene (5 bases). V was pared by 5 bases and J by 0 bases, with 17 bases between. This CDR3 has 16 amino acids. CDR3 sequence: CASSRGQASSSYEQYF. The CDR3 coding sequence is TGTGCCAGCAGTCGCGGACAAGCCTCTAGCTCCTACGAGCAGTACTTC.

This clonotype was seen ten or more times. V and J are TRBV29-1 and TRBJ2-5, with 7 bases aligning to TRBD1. Germline values: CDR1 SQVTM, CDR2 ANQGSEA. CDR3 size: 12 residues. V shed 7 bases, J shed 5 bases, and the junction held 7 bases outside the gene matches. The chain's CDR3 is CSGRQGSETQYF. CDR3 nucleotides: TGCAGCGGACGACAGGGTTCGGAGACCCAGTACTTC.

In its sample, this clonotype was seen many times. The rearrangement links TRBV2 to TRBJ2-7; 7 bases agree with TRBD1. Trimming at V came to 7 bases and at J to 6 bases, leaving 9 bases not matched to a gene. CDR3 size: 13 residues. The V gene's germline CDR1 is SNHLY and CDR2 FYNNEI. In DNA, the CDR3 is TGTGCCAGCACCGGGACAGATCTCGGCGAGCAGTACTTC. Its translation is CASTGTDLGEQYF.

This clonotype was detected many times. CDR3 in amino acids: CASSIAQNSYEQYF. In nucleotides, the CDR3 is TGTGCCAGTAGTATAGCCCAAAATTCCTACGAGCAGTACTTC. The V and J genes are TRBV19 and TRBJ2-7; D gene unclear. The CDR3 spans 14 residues. Germline V gene lookup returns CDR1 LNHDA and CDR2 SQIVND (reference sequence). The V gene lost 1 base and the J gene lost 1 base, with 8 bases spanning the gap.